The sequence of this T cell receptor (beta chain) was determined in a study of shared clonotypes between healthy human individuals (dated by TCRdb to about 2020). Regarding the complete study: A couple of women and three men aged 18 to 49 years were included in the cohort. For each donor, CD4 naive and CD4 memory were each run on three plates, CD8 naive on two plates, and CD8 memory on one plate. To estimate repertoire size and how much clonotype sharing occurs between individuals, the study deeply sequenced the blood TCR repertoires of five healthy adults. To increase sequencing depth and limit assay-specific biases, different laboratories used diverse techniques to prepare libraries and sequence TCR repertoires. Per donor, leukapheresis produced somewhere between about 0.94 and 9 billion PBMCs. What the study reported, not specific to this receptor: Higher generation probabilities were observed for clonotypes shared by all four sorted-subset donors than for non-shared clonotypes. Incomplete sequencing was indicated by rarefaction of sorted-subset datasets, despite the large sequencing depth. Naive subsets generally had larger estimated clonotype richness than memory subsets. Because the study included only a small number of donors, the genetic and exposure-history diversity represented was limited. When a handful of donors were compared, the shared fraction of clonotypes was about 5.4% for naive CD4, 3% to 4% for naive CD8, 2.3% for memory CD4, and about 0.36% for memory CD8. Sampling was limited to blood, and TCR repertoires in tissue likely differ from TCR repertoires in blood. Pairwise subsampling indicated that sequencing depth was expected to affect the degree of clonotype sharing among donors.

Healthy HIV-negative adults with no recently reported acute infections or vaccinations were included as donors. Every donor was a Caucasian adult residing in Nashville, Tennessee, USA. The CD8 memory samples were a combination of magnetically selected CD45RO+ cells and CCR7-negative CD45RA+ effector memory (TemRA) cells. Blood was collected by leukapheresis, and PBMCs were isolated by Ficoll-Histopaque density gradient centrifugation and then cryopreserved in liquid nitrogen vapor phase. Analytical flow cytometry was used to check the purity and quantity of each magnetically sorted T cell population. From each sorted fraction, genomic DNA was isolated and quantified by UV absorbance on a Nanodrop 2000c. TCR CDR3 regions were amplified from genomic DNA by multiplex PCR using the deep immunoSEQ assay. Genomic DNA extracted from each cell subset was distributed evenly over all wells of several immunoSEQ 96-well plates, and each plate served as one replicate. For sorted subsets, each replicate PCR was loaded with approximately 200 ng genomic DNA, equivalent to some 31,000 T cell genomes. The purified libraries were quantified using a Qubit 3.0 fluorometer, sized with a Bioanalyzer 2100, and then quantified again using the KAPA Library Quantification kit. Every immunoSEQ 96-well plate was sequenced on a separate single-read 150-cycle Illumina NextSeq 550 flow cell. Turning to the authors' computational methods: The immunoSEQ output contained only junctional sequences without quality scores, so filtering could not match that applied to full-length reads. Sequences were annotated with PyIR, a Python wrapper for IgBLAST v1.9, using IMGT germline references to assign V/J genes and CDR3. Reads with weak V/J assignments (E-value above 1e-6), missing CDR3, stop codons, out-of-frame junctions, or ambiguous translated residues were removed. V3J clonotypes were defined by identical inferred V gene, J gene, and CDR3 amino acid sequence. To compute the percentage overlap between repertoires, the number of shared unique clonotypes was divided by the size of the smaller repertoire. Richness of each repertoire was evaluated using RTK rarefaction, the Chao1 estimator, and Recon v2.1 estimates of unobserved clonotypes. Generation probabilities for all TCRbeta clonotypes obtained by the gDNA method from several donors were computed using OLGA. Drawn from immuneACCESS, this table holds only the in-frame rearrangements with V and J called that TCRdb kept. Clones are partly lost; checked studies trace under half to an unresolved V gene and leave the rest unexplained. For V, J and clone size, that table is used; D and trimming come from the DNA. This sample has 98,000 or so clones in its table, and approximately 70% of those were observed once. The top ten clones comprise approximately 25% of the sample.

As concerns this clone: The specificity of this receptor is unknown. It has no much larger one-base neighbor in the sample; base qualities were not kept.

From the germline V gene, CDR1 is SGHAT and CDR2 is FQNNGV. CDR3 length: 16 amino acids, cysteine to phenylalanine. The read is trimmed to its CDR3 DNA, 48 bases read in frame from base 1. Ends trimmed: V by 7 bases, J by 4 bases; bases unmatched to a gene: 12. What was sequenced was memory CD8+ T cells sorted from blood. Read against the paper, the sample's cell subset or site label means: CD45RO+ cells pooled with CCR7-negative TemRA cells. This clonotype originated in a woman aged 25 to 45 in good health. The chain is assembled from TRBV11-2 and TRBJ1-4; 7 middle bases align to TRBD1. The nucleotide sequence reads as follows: TGTGCCAGCATAACAGGGAGGGGGCAAAATAATGAAAAACTGTTTTTT. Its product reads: CASITGRGQNNEKLFF. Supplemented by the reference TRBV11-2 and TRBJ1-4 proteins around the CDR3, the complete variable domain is EAGVAQSPRYKIIEKRQSVAFWCNPISGHATLYWYQQILGQGPKLLIQFQNNGVVDDSQLPKDRFSAERLKGVDSTLKIQPAKLEDSAVYLCASITGRGQNNEKLFFGSGTQLSVL.